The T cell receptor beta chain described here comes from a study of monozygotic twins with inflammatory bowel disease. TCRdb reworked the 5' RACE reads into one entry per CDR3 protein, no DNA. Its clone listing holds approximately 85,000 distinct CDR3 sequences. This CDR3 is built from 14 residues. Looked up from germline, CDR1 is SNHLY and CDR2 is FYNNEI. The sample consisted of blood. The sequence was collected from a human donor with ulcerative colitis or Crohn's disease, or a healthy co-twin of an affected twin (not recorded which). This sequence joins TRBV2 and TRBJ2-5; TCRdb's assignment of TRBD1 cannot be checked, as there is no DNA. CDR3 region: CASTAVTVQETQYF.